This T cell receptor beta chain was identified in a study of cytomegalovirus exposure and HLA in healthy donors. Points from the study as a whole: In vitro assays verified that a few CMV-associated chains recognized CMV antigens specifically. It was found in a later analysis that first-cohort TCR clusters tended to co-occur in the 95 to 150 validation repertoires.

This clone was seen a single time. Antigen specificity is unknown. Generated by immunoSEQ multiplex PCR, the TCRdb table keeps only in-frame clones and is missing some. Of 200,000 to 300,000 clones detected, approximately 87% appear once; the ten largest clones hold about 2.5%. Germline assignment: CDR1 SGHTA and CDR2 FQGNSA. The CDR3 runs to 15 residues. With 2 bases removed from V and 4 bases from J, the gap between germline ends came to 12 bases. The gene calls are TRBV7-2 and TRBJ2-1; unclear D gene. Sequences were obtained from PBMCs. The source is a man aged 18 to 35 in good health and CMV-seronegative. CDR3 sequence: CASSLFAADYNEQFF. The CDR3 DNA reads TGTGCCAGCAGCTTATTCGCTGCAGATTACAATGAGCAGTTCTTC.